This T cell receptor beta chain appears in the sequencing data of a study of T-cell memory formation after mild COVID-19. The CDR3 spans 14 residues. The V gene end was trimmed by 2 bases and the J gene end by 3 bases; junction bases not matched to a gene: 3. CDR1 DFQATT and CDR2 SNEGSKA come from the germline V gene (reference sequence). TCRdb called the 5' RACE reads again in MiXCR, with one record for every CDR3 protein. This sample has 150,000 to 200,000 distinct CDR3 sequences, with approximately 15% found just once. The rearrangement uses TRBV20-1 and TRBJ2-7; 11 bases align to TRBD1. What was sequenced was PBMCs or a T cell subset sorted from them (not recorded which). This clonotype was sampled from an adult woman who had mild COVID-19 (a few samples of this study predate the infection). Cell type and time point are not known. The CDR3 region has the DNA TGCAGTGCTAGACTCGGGACAGGGGGCTACGAGCAGTACTTC. It is translated as CSARLGTGGYEQYF.